In this sample, the clone carrying this T cell receptor (beta chain) turned up a few times. This sample was included in a study of blood T cell repertoires in COVID-19. Study as a whole: There were acute and convalescent COVID-19 samples, and they came from the United States, Italy and Spain.

This CDR3 contains 15 residues. Germline CDR1 and CDR2: SGDLS and YYNGEE. Trimming shortened V by 3 bases and J by 4 bases, and 16 bases separated the two germline ends. TCRdb's table, derived via immunoSEQ multiplex PCR, lists solely in-frame clones and lacks some. In the table there are hundreds of thousands of clones, 80% to 90% of which are singletons. The sequencing input was peripheral blood. This TCR came from a woman in her thirties or forties with active or convalescent COVID-19. The J gene is TRBJ1-2, the V gene TRBV9; maybe TRBD1 (5 bases). CDR3 DNA sequence: TGTGCCAGCAGCGAGGGGTCGGGGGACGGCTATGGCTACACCTTC. It encodes CASSEGSGDGYGYTF.